This T cell receptor beta chain is drawn from a study of regulatory T cells in long-lasting Graves disease. This clonotype has at least ten counts. The time point was: persistent/refractory GD, antithyroid drugs over 5 years with positive TRAb. Scientists built the TCR library using RNA that was extracted from PBMCs. HTBI primers from iRepertoire and Arm-PCR of CDR3 regions yielded the TCR beta libraries. MiXCR, run by TCRdb on the multiplex PCR reads, gives a single entry per CDR3 protein. Of about 290,000 distinct CDR3 sequences in the sample, 20% to 25% were seen once. The length of the CDR3 is 12 residues. Trimming pared 2 bases from V and 6 bases from J, leaving 4 bases between. Germline V gene lookup returns CDR1 SGHTA and CDR2 FQGTGA.

The chain couples TRBV7-3 to TRBJ2-2; no reliable D call. Sample: peripheral blood mononuclear cells (PBMCs), taken when the disease was refractory, from a patient treated with antithyroid drugs. The source is a female donor with Graves disease. The CDR3: CASSLGPGELFF. The CDR3 DNA sequence: TGTGCCAGCAGCTTAGGCCCCGGGGAGCTGTTTTTT. Looking up the rest from reference TRBV7-3 and TRBJ2-2 gives the full variable domain: GAGVSQTPSNKVTEKGKYVELRCDPISGHTALYWYRQSLGQGPEFLIYFQGTGAADDSGLPNDRFFAVRPEGSVSTLKIQRTERGDSAVYLCASSLGPGELFFGEGSRLTVL.